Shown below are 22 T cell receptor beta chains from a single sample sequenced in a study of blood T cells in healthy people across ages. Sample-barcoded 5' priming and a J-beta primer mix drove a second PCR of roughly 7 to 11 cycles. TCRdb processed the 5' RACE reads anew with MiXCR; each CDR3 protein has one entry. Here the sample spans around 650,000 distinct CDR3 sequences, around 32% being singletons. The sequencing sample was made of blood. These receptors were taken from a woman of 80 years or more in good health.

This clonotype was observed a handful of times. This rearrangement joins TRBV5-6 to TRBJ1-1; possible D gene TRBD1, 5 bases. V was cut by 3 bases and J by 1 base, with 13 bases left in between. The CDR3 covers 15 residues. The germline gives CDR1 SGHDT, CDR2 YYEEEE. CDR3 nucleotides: TGTGCCAGCAGCTCCCCTAGGGGAGGGAACACTGAAGCTTTCTTT. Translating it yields CASSSPRGGNTEAFF.

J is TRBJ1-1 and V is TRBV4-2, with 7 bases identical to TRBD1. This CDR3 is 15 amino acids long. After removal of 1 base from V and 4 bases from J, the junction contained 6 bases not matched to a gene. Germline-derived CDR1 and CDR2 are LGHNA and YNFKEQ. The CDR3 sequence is CASSQGTGVVTEAFF. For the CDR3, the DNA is TGTGCCAGCAGCCAAGGCACAGGGGTGGTCACTGAAGCTTTCTTT.

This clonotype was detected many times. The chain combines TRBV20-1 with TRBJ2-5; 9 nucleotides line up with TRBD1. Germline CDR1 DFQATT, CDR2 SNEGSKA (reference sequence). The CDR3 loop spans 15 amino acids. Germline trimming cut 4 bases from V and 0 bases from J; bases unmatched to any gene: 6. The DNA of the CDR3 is TGCAGTGCTACAGATAGACAGGGGGACCAAGAGACCCAGTACTTC. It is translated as CSATDRQGDQETQYF.

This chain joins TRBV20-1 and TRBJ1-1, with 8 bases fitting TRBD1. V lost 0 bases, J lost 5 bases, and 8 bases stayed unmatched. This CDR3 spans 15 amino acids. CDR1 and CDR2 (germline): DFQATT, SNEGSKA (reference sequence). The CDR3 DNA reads TGCAGTGCTAGAGACAGGGGGCGGCTTGGTACTGAAGCTTTCTTT. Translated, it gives CSARDRGRLGTEAFF.

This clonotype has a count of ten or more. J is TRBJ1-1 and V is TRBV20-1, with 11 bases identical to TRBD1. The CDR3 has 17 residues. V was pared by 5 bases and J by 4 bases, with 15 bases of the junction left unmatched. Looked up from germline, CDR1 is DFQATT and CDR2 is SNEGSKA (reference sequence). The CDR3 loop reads CSAVPPTGQGVFTEAFF. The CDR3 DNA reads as TGCAGTGCTGTACCTCCCACGGGACAGGGGGTATTCACTGAAGCTTTCTTT.

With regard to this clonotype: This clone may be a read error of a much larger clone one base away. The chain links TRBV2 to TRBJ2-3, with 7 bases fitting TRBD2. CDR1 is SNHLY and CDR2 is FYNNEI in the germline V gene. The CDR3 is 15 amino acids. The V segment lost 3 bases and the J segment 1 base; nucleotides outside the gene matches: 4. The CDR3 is CASSEERGGTDTQYF. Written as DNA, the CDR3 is TGTGCCAGCAGTGAGGAGCGGGGCGGCACAGATACGCAGTATTTT.

DNA of the CDR3: TGCGCCAGCAGCTGGGGTATCGGGGGGGCAACTGAAGCTTTCTTT. Translation gives CASSWGIGGATEAFF. This rearrangement joins TRBV4-3 to TRBJ1-1; TRBD1 is a possible D gene (6 bases). The ends were cut back, 5 bases at V and 5 bases at J, with 18 bases in the middle. This CDR3 region has 15 residues. Germline CDR1 is LGHNA and CDR2 is YSLEER.

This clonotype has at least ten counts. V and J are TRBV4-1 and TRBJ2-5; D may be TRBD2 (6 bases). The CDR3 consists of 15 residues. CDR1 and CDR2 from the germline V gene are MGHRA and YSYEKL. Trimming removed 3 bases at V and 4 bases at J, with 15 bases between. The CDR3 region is CASSHPRDSGETQYF. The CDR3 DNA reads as TGCGCCAGCAGCCACCCTCGGGATAGCGGAGAGACCCAGTACTTC.

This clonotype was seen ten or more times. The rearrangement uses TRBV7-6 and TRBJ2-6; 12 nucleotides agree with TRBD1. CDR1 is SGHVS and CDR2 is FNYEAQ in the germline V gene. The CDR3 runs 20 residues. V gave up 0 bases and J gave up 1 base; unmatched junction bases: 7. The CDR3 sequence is CASSLAGTGGQPSGANVLTF. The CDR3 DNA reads TGTGCCAGCAGCTTAGCCGGGACAGGGGGCCAACCTTCTGGGGCCAACGTCCTGACTTTC.

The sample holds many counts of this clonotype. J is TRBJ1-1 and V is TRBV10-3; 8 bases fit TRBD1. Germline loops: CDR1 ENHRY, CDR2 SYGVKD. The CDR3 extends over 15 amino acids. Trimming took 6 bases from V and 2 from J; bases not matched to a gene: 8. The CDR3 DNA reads TGTGCCATCAGGAAGACAGGGGAGCTAAACACTGAAGCTTTCTTT. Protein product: CAIRKTGELNTEAFF.

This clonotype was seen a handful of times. Here the CDR3 DNA reads TGTGCCAGCAGCTTGTGGAATCAGCCCCAGCATTTT. This gives the protein CASSLWNQPQHF. The rearrangement uses TRBV5-6 and TRBJ1-5; D ambiguous. The V end lost 1 base, the J end lost 4 bases, and 3 bases lay between the germline ends. Germline CDR1 is SGHDT and CDR2 is YYEEEE. The CDR3 covers 12 residues.

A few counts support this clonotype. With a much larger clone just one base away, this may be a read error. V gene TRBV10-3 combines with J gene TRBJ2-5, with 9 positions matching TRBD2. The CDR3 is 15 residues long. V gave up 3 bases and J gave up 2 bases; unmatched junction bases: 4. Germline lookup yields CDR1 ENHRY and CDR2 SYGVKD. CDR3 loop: CAISDCAGGQETQYF. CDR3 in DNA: TGTGCCATCAGTGATTGCGCGGGGGGGCAAGAGACCCAGTACTTC.

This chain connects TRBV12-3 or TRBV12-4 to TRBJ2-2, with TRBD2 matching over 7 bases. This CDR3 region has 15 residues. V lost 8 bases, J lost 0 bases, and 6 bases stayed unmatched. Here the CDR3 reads CASPRSGTNTGELFF. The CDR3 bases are TGTGCCAGCCCTAGGAGCGGGACGAACACCGGGGAGCTGTTTTTT.

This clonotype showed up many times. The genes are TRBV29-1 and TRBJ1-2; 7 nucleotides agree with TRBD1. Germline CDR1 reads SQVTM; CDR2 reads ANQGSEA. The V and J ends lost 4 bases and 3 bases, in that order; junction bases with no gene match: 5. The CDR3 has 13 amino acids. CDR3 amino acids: CSVVQGTDYGYTF. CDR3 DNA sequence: TGCAGCGTTGTACAGGGGACGGACTATGGCTACACCTTC.

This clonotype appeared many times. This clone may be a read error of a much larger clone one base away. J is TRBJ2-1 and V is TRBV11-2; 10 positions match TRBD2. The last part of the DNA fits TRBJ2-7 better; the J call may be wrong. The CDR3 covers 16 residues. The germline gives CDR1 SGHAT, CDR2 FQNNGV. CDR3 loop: CASRPTGTSVYNEQYF. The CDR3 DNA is TGTGCCAGCAGACCGACCGGGACTAGCGTCTACAATGAGCAGTACTTC.

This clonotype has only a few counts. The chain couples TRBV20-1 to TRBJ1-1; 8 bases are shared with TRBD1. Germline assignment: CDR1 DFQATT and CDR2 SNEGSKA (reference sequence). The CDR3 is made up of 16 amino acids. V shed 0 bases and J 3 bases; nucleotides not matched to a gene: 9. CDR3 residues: CSARDPQGASYTEAFF. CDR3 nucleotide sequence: TGCAGTGCTAGAGATCCCCAGGGGGCTTCGTACACTGAAGCTTTCTTT.

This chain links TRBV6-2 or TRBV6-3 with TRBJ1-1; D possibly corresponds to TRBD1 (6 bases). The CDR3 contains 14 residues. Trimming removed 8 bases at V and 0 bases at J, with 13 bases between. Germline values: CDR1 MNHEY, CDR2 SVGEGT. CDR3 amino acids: CASRGGDMNTEAFF. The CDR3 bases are TGTGCCAGCCGGGGGGGCGACATGAACACTGAAGCTTTCTTT.

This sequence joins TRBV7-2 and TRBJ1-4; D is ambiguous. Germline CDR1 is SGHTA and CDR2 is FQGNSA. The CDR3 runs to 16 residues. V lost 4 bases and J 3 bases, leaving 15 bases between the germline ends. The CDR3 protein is CASSYGEFVANEKLFF. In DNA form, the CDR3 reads TGTGCCAGCAGCTACGGAGAGTTTGTAGCTAATGAAAAACTGTTTTTT.

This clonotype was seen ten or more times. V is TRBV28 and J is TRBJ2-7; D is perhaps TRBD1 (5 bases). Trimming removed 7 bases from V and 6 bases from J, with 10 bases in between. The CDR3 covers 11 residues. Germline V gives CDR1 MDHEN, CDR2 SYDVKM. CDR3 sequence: CASTVQGEQYF. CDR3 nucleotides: TGTGCCAGCACTGTTCAGGGCGAGCAGTACTTC.

The CDR3 nucleotides are TGTGCCAGCAGCTCCCCGGGGACAGATACTAACTATGGCTACACCTTC. Amino acid sequence: CASSSPGTDTNYGYTF. The J gene is TRBJ1-2, the V gene TRBV5-4; 7 bases match TRBD1. The CDR3 covers 16 residues. Germline lookup yields CDR1 SGHNT and CDR2 YYREEE (reference sequence). V lost 3 bases and J lost 0; bases outside the gene matches: 8. The entire variable domain, with the rest obtained from reference TRBV5-4 and TRBJ1-2, is as follows: ETGVTQSPTHLIKTRGQQVTLRCSSQSGHNTVSWYQQALGQGPQFIFQYYREEENGRGNFPPRFSGLQFPNYSSELNVNALELDDSALYLCASSSPGTDTNYGYTFGSGTRLTVV.

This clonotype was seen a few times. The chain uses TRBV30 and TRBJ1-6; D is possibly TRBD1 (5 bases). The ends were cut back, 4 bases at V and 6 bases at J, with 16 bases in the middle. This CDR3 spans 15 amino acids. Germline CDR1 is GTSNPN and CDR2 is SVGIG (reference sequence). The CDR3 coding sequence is TGTGCCTGGACCTTCGGCAGGGATACTAATTCACCCCTCCACTTT. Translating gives CAWTFGRDTNSPLHF.

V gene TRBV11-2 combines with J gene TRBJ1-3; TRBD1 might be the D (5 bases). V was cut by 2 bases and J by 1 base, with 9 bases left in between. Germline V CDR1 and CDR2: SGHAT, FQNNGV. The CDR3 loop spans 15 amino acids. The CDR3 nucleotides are TGTGCCAGCAGCTTAAATGGGGGATCTGGAAACACCATATATTTT. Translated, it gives CASSLNGGSGNTIYF.